Below, one TCR beta chain is given with its context. The data were obtained in a study of glioma-infiltrating T cells. The iRepertoire nested amplicon-rescue multiplex PCR amplified TCR alpha and beta CDR3s from RNA. TCRdb reanalysed the multiplex PCR reads using MiXCR and keeps one entry per CDR3 protein. Seen here are approximately 190,000 distinct CDR3 sequences, approximately 30% observed once, and the top ten hold roughly a fifth. This CDR3 is built from 15 residues. Germline V CDR1 and CDR2: SEHNR, FQNEAQ (reference sequence). V was cut by 6 bases and J by 8 bases, with 22 bases left in between.

The receptor was isolated from a human donor with low-grade glioma or glioblastoma, undergoing nonglioma brain surgery, or in good health (not recorded which). Sequencing input: glioma tissue, nonneoplastic brain tissue, or PBMCs (not recorded which). The V call is TRBV7-9, the J call TRBJ1-2; D may be TRBD1 (6 bases). Written as DNA, the CDR3 is TGTGCCAGCAGTCATACCGGGACTAAGGGGGGCGGCTACACCTTC. It is translated as CASSHTGTKGGGYTF.